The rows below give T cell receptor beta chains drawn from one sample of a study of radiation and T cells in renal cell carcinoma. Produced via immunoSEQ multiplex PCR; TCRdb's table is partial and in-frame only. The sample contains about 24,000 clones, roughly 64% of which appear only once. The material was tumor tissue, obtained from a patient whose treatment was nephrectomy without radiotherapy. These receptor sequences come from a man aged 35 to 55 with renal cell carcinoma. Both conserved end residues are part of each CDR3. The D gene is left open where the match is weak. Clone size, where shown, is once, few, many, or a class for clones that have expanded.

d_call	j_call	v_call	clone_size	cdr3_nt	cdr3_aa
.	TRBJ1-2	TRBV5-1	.	TGCGCCAGCAGCCCGGGGGCGGGAGACTATGGCTACACCTTC	CASSPGAGDYGYTF
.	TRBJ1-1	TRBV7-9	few	TGTGCCAGCAGCCTACAGGTGATGAACACTGAAGCTTTCTTT	CASSLQVMNTEAFF
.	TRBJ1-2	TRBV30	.	TGTGCCTCCCCCCCCCGCGTTCGCACCTTC	CASPPRVRTF
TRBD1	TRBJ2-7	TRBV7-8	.	TGTGCCAGCAGTTACACGGGACAGGGACCCTACGAGCAGTACTTC	CASSYTGQGPYEQYF
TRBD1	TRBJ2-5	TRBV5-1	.	TGCGCCAGCAGCTCGGGACAGGGGACAGAGACCCAGTACTTC	CASSSGQGTETQYF
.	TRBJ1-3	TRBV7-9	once	TGTGCCAGCAGTCAGGGGCTATTCAGCTCTGGAAACACCATATATTTT	CASSQGLFSSGNTIYF
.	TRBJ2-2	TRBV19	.	TGTGCCAGTAGTAGGAGGGTTAGCGCCGGGGAGCTGTTTTTT	CASSRRVSAGELFF
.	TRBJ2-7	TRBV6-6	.	TGTGCCAGCAGTTCCGGGGAACCCTACGAGCAGTACTTC	CASSSGEPYEQYF
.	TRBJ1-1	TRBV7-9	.	TGTGCCAGCAGCCCTCAAACAAGGACAAGAGTTGCTACTGAAGCTTTCTTT	CASSPQTRTRVATEAFF
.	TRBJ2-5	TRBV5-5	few	TGTGCCAGCAGCGGGGGGGCGCAAGAGACCCAGTACTTC	CASSGGAQETQYF
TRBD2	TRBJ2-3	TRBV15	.	TGTGCCACCAGCAGAGATGGACTAGCGGGAGCAGATACGCAGTATTTT	CATSRDGLAGADTQYF
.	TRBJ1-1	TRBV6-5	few	TGTGCCAGCAGTCTTTCGGGGACGAACACTGAAGCTTTCTTT	CASSLSGTNTEAFF
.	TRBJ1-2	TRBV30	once	TGTGCCTGGAGAGACAGGTATGGCTACACCTTC	CAWRDRYGYTF
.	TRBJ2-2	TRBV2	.	TGTGCCAGCAGTGAACTTCGGGAGCTCACCGGGGAGCTGTTTTTT	CASSELRELTGELFF
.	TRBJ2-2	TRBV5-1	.	TGCGCCAGCACCTCAACCTCGAACACCGGGGAGCTGTTTTTT	CASTSTSNTGELFF
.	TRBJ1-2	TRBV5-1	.	TGCGCCAGCAGCCCCGCAGGGGCTCCTCGGGAATATGGTTACACCTTC	CASSPAGAPREYGYTF
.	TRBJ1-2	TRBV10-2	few	TGCGCCAGCAGTGGCTCGGAAAACTATGGCTACACCTTC	CASSGSENYGYTF
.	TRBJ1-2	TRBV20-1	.	TGCAGTGCCGGACAGCCGGGAGGCTACACCTTC	CSAGQPGGYTF
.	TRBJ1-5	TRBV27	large	TGTGCCAGCAGTTTCTTGGGGGGTGATCAGCCCCAGCATTTT	CASSFLGGDQPQHF
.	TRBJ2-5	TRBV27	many	TGTGCCAGCAGTCCCCTAGCCCAAGAGACCCAGTACTTC	CASSPLAQETQYF
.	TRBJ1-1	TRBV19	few	TGTGCCAGTCGAACGGGGTGGAGCACTGAAGCTTTCTTT	CASRTGWSTEAFF
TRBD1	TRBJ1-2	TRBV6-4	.	TGTGCCAGCAGTCCGGGACAGGGATATTCCGGCTACACCTTC	CASSPGQGYSGYTF
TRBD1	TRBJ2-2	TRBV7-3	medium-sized	TGTGCCAGCACTAGGACAGGGAACACCGGGGAGCTGTTTTTT	CASTRTGNTGELFF
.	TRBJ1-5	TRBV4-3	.	TGCGCCAGCAGCGCGGGAGGGTGGGATCAGCCCCAGCATTTT	CASSAGGWDQPQHF
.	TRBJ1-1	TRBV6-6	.	TGTGCCAGCAGTTACGGGGGGTATGAAGCTTTCTTT	CASSYGGYEAFF
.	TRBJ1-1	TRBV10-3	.	TGTGCCATCAGTGGGGGGGGAAGCGACACTGAAGCTTTCTTT	CAISGGGSDTEAFF
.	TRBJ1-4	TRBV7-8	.	TGTGCCAGCAGCTTAAACGGGTGGGTCAATGAAAAACTGTTTTTT	CASSLNGWVNEKLFF
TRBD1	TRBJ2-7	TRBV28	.	TGTGCCACCAAGGGGTACAGGGGGCGGAGGGGCGGGGACTACGAGCAGTACTTC	CATKGYRGRRGGDYEQYF
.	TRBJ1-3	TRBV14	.	TGTGCCAGCAGCCAAGATCGCGTCGGGTCTGGAAACACCATATATTTT	CASSQDRVGSGNTIYF
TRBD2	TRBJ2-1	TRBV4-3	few	TGCGCCAGCAGCAGAGTAGCGGGGGGGGGTGTAAATGAGCAGTTCTTC	CASSRVAGGGVNEQFF
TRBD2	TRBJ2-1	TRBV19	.	TGTGCCAGTAAAGAAGGTACTAGCGGGGCAAATGAGCAGTTCTTC	CASKEGTSGANEQFF
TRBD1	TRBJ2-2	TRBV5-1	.	TGCGCCAGCAGCGCCGGGACAGGGAGCACCGGGGAGCTGTTTTTT	CASSAGTGSTGELFF
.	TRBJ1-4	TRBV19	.	TGTGCCAGTAGTATAACCAGGGATAGTTTTGGAACTAATGAAAAACTGTTTTTT	CASSITRDSFGTNEKLFF
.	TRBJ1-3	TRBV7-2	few	TGTGCCAGCAGCTTAGGAGCGGCGCTCGATGGAAACACCATATATTTT	CASSLGAALDGNTIYF